This T cell receptor beta chain is drawn from a study of blood T cell repertoires in COVID-19. Overall study context: Sites across the United States, Italy and Spain contributed samples from acute and convalescent COVID-19. Sample material is recorded as cDNA or gDNA derived from T cells, B-cell-depleted T cells, or PBMCs.

The V end lost 0 bases, the J end lost 1 base, and 4 bases lay between the germline ends. The CDR3 length is 13 residues. Germline V gene lookup returns CDR1 SGHDT and CDR2 YYEEEE. In the original analysis: Using reference gene primer amplification, nucleated cell counts were estimated. Using immunoSEQ multiplex PCR, the repertoire was profiled, and TCRdb retains in-frame clones only, with some absent. That table is the source of V, J and clone size, and D and trimming were worked out from the DNA. The sample includes tens of thousands of clones, 88% of them seen just once. This clonotype originated in a woman over 75 with active or convalescent COVID-19. The chain is built from TRBV5-6 and TRBJ2-5; D unclear. The source material was peripheral blood. This CDR3 is CASSLASQETQYF. CDR3 bases: TGTGCCAGCAGCTTGGCCAGCCAAGAGACCCAGTACTTC. Supplemented by reference TRBV5-6 and TRBJ2-5, the full variable domain reads DAGVTQSPTHLIKTRGQQVTLRCSPKSGHDTVSWYQQALGQGPQFIFQYYEEEERQRGNFPDRFSGHQFPNYSSELNVNALLLGDSALYLCASSLASQETQYFGPGTRLLVL.